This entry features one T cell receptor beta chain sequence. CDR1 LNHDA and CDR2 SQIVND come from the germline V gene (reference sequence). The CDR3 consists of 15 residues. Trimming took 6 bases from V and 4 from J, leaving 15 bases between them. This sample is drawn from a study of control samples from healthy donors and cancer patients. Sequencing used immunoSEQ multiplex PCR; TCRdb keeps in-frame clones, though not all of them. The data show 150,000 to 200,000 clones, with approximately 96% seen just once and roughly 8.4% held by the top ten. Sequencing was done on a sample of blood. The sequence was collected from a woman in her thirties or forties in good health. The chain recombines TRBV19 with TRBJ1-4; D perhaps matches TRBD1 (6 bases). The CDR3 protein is CASRWGRQGNEKLFF. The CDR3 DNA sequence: TGTGCCAGTAGATGGGGGCGGCAGGGTAATGAAAAACTGTTTTTT.